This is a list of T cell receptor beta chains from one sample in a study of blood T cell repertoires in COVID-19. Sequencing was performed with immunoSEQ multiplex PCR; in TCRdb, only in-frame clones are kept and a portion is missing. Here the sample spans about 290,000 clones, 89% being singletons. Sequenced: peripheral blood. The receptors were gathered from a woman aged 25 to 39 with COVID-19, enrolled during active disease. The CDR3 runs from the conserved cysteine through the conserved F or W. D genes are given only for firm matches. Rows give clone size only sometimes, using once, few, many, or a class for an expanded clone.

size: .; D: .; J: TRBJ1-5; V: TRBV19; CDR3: CATSKRGGNQPQHF; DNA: TGTGCCACCTCCAAGAGGGGGGGAAATCAGCCCCAGCATTTT
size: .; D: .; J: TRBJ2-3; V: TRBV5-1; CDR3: CASSLGPYSKPPPQNTQYF; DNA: TGCGCCAGCAGCTTGGGACCCTACAGCAAACCACCCCCCCAAAATACGCAGTATTTT
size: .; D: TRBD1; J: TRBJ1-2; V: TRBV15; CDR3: CATSSFRTGSSLSGFYTF; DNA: TGTGCCACCAGCAGTTTTAGGACAGGGTCATCGTTATCAGGGTTCTACACCTTC
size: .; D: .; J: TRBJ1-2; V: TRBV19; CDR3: CASSIGQGGYGYTF; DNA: TGTGCCAGTAGTATTGGTCAGGGCGGCTATGGCTACACCTTC
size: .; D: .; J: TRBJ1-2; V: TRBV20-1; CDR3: CSADRNNGYTF; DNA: TGCAGTGCCGACAGGAATAACGGCTACACCTTC
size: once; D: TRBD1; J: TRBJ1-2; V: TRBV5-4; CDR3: CASSLGQGFYGYTF; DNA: TGTGCCAGCAGCTTGGGACAGGGCTTCTATGGCTACACCTTC
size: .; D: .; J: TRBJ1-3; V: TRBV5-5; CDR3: CASSLRMGLPGNTIYF; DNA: TGTGCCAGCAGCCTCAGGATGGGCTTACCTGGAAACACCATATATTTT
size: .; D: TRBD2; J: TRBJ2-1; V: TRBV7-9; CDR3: CASSFYLAGDNEQFF; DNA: TGTGCCAGCAGCTTCTATCTAGCGGGGGATAATGAGCAGTTCTTC
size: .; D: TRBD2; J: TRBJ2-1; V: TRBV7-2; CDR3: CASSLGTSGTNEQFF; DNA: TGTGCCAGCAGCTTGGGGACTAGCGGTACTAATGAGCAGTTCTTC
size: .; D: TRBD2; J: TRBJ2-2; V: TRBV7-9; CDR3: CASSSGTGTSVGELFF; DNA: TGTGCCAGCAGCTCAGGGACCGGGACTAGCGTCGGGGAGCTGTTTTTT
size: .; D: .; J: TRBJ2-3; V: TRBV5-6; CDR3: CASSLVRVSQVF; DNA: TGTGCCAGCAGCTTGGTCAGGGTCTCCCAAGTTTTT
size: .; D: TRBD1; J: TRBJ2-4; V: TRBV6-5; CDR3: CASRRGQGGNIQYF; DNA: TGTGCCAGCAGAAGGGGACAGGGAGGGAACATTCAGTACTTC
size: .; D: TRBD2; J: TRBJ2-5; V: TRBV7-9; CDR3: CASSQGLAGWETQYF; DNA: TGTGCCAGCAGCCAAGGACTAGCGGGGTGGGAGACCCAGTACTTC
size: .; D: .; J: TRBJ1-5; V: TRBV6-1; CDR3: CASSDWGGQPQHF; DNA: TGTGCCAGCAGTGATTGGGGGGGGCAGCCCCAGCATTTT
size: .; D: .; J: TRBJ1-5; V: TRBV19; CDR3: CASSIGWGGNQPQHF; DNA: TGTGCCAGTAGTATAGGTTGGGGCGGCAATCAGCCCCAGCATTTT
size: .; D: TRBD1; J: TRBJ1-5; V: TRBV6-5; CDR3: CASSRRQGQGQPQHF; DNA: TGTGCCAGCAGTCGCCGACAGGGGCAAGGTCAGCCCCAGCATTTT
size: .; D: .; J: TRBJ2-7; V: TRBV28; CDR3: CASTHGPGNYEQYF; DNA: TGTGCCAGCACCCACGGGCCAGGGAACTACGAGCAGTACTTC
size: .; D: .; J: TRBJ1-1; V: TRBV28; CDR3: CASSFEGQGEAFF; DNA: TGTGCCAGCAGTTTTGAGGGGCAGGGGGAAGCTTTCTTT
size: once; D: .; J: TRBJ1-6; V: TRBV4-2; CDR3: CASSQDSRNSPLHF; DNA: TGTGCCAGCAGCCAAGATTCGCGGAATTCACCCCTCCACTTT
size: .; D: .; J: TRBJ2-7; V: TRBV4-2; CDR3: CASSLTSTGEQYF; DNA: TGTGCCAGCAGCCTAACTAGTACCGGCGAGCAGTACTTC
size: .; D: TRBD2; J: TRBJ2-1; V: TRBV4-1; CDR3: CASSQGSSGGAYEQFF; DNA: TGCGCCAGCAGCCAAGGGTCTAGCGGGGGGGCCTATGAGCAGTTCTTC
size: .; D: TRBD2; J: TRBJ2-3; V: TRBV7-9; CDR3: CASSTTSGGSTDTQYF; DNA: TGTGCCAGCAGCACCACTAGCGGGGGGAGCACAGATACGCAGTATTTT
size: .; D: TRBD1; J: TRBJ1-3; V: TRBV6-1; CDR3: CASSEPGTGGPHGYF; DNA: TGTGCCAGCAGTGAACCCGGGACAGGGGGCCCCCACGGTTATTTT
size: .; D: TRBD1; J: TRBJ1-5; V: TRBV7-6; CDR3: CASSLDPTGAVNQPQHF; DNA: TGTGCCAGCAGCTTAGATCCGACAGGGGCCGTGAATCAGCCCCAGCATTTT
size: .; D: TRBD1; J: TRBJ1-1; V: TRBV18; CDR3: CASLLDRTNIITEAFF; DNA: TGTGCCAGCCTTTTGGACAGGACCAACATAATTACTGAAGCTTTCTTT
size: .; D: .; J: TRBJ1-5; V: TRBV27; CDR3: CASREGYNQPQHF; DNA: TGTGCCAGCAGGGAGGGTTACAATCAGCCCCAGCATTTT
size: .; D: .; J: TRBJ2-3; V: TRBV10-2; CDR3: CATLNPREDTQYF; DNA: TGCGCCACCCTGAACCCCCGGGAAGATACGCAGTATTTT
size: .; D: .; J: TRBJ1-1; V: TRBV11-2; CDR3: CASSLDGEAFF; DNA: TGTGCCAGCAGCTTAGACGGTGAAGCTTTCTTT
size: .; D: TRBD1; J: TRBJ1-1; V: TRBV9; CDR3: CASSGGQEIEAFF; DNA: TGTGCCAGCAGCGGGGGACAGGAGATTGAAGCTTTCTTT
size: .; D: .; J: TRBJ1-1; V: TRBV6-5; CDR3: CASISIPGYTEAFF; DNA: TGTGCCAGCATCTCGATCCCCGGGTACACTGAAGCTTTCTTT
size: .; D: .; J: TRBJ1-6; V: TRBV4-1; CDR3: CASSQDGSSYNSPLHF; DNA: TGCGCCAGCAGCCAAGATGGGAGCTCCTATAATTCACCCCTCCACTTT
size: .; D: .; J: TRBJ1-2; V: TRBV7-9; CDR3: CASSPLKGNYGYTF; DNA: TGTGCCAGCAGCCCCCTTAAGGGGAACTATGGCTACACCTTC
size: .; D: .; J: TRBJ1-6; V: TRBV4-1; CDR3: CASSQVQGSGFSPLHF; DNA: TGCGCCAGCAGCCAAGTTCAGGGTTCAGGTTTTTCACCCCTCCACTTT
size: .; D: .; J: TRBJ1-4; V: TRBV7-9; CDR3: CASSLMGAANEKLFF; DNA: TGTGCCAGCAGCTTAATGGGGGCGGCTAATGAAAAACTGTTTTTT
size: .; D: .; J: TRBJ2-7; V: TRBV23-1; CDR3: CASSRIWRDPSNEQYF; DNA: TGCGCCAGCAGTCGTATTTGGAGGGATCCCTCGAACGAGCAGTACTTC
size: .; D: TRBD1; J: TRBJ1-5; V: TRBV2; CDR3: CASRTGQGWILGNQPQHF; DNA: TGTGCCAGCAGAACGGGACAGGGGTGGATATTGGGCAATCAGCCCCAGCATTTT
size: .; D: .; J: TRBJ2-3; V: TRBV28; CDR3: CASSLSKLTQYF; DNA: TGTGCCAGCAGTCTTTCTAAGCTTACGCAGTATTTT
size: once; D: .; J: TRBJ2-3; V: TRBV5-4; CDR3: CASSPSWATDTQYF; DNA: TGTGCCAGCAGCCCCTCTTGGGCCACAGATACGCAGTATTTT
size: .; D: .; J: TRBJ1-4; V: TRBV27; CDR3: CASSLSPAGEKLFF; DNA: TGTGCCAGCAGTTTATCCCCGGCGGGTGAAAAACTGTTTTTT
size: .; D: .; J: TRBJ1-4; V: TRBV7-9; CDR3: CASGLWGVFDEKLFF; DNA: TGTGCCAGCGGTCTTTGGGGAGTGTTTGACGAAAAACTGTTTTTT
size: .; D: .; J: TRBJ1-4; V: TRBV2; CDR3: CASRSLTNEKLFF; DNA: TGTGCCAGCCGTTCTCTTACTAATGAAAAACTGTTTTTT